Listed here is a single T cell receptor (beta chain). Its specificity is not known. This specimen comes from a study of shared clonotypes between healthy human individuals. Overall study results and limits: Shared clonotypes across all four donors exceeded non-shared ones in generation probability.

At the deep level, the assay was run. Template for every sorted-subset replicate PCR totaled 150 to 250 ng DNA, approximately 30,000 T cell genomes. The repertoire was sequenced with immunoSEQ multiplex PCR; TCRdb's copy has only in-frame clones and lacks some. The sample consists of 800,000 to 1,200,000 clones, more than 75% of them appearing once. The donor population consisted of healthy HIV-negative adults with no recent acute infections or vaccinations. Unmatched junction bases numbered 14, after V lost 2 bases and J lost 1 base. CDR3 length: 20 amino acids. In germline, CDR1 is SGHRS, CDR2 YFSETQ.

This sequence joins TRBV5-1 and TRBJ2-5; 13 nucleotides line up with TRBD2. The specimen sequenced was memory CD4+ T cells from PBMCs. Subset given: CD45RA-negative fraction. The TCR comes from a man aged 18 to 29 in good health. Some clones in this sample may be carry-over from other donors' samples. The CDR3 spells CASSFLPGLAGMTTQETQYF. As DNA, the CDR3 is TGCGCCAGCAGCTTTCTACCGGGACTAGCGGGGATGACGACCCAAGAGACCCAGTACTTC. The variable domain in full, completed from reference TRBV5-1 and TRBJ2-5, reads KAGVTQTPRYLIKTRGQQVTLSCSPISGHRSVSWYQQTPGQGLQFLFEYFSETQRNKGNFPGRFSGRQFSNSRSEMNVSTLELGDSALYLCASSFLPGLAGMTTQETQYFGPGTRLLVL.